Following are 7 T cell receptor beta chains from one sample sequenced in a study of blood T cell repertoires in COVID-19. Assay used: immunoSEQ multiplex PCR; TCRdb lists only in-frame clones, some missing. Of 70,000 to 95,000 clones in the sample, about 90% are singletons; the top ten hold around 1.5%. Sequenced: peripheral blood. The receptors were sampled from a human donor with active COVID-19. The donor label of this sample is uncertain.

The V call is TRBV7-2, the J call TRBJ1-5; perhaps TRBD1 as D (5 bases). V was pared by 1 base and J by 4 bases, with 11 bases between. Germline V lookup: CDR1 SGHTA, CDR2 FQGNSA. This CDR3 has 15 residues. CDR3 loop: CASSLDVGGNQPQHF. In DNA, the CDR3 is TGTGCCAGCAGCTTAGATGTGGGGGGAAATCAGCCCCAGCATTTT.

The chain links TRBV10-3 to TRBJ1-1, with TRBD1 matching over 9 bases. The germline gives CDR1 ENHRY, CDR2 SYGVKD. This CDR3 has 15 residues. Trimming cost V 4 bases and J 4 bases; bases outside gene matches: 7. The CDR3 sequence: CAISGPGTGITEAFF. The CDR3 DNA is TGTGCCATCAGTGGCCCCGGGACAGGGATCACTGAAGCTTTCTTT.

The chain is built from TRBV18 and TRBJ2-3; 15 positions match TRBD2. V lost 2 bases to trimming and J lost 5 bases; unmatched junction nucleotides: 5. Germline CDR1 and CDR2: KGHSH and LQKENI. The length of the CDR3 is 17 residues. CDR3 sequence reads: CASSPSGLAGGVDTQYF. The CDR3 bases are TGTGCCAGCTCACCATCCGGACTAGCGGGGGGGGTAGATACGCAGTATTTT.

The chain is built from TRBV9 and TRBJ2-5, with TRBD2 matching over 11 bases. Germline CDR1 reads SGDLS; CDR2 reads YYNGEE. There are 14 residues in the CDR3. The ends lost 3 bases at V and 3 bases at J; junction bases unmatched: 1. The CDR3 is CASSASGGKETQYF. In nucleotides, the CDR3 is TGTGCCAGCAGCGCTAGCGGGGGGAAAGAGACCCAGTACTTC.

The chain recombines TRBV10-3 with TRBJ2-1; 9 nucleotides agree with TRBD2. Germline V CDR1 and CDR2: ENHRY, SYGVKD. This CDR3 region has 18 residues. Losses at the gene ends were 0 bases for V and 7 bases for J; bases not matched to a gene: 13. The CDR3 nucleotides are TGTGCCATCAGTGAGTCTGGCAGGGCGAGCGGGGGGAGGAATGAGCAGTTCTTC. It is translated as CAISESGRASGGRNEQFF.

V and J are TRBV5-6 and TRBJ2-1, with TRBD2 identical over 7 bases. From germline, CDR1 is SGHDT and CDR2 YYEEEE. V lost 0 bases and J lost 3; bases outside the gene matches: 6. This CDR3 spans 16 amino acids. CDR3 sequence reads: CASSLAGAGDYNEQFF. CDR3 nucleotides: TGTGCCAGCAGCTTGGCAGGTGCGGGGGACTACAATGAGCAGTTCTTC.

The chain uses TRBV19 and TRBJ1-1, with 9 bases that match TRBD1. V lost 6 bases and J lost 4; bases outside the gene matches: 6. The length of the CDR3 is 14 residues. Germline CDR1 LNHDA, CDR2 SQIVND (reference sequence). The CDR3 nucleotides read TGTGCCAGTAGGGACAGGGGAATGGGCACTGAAGCTTTCTTT. This gives the protein CASRDRGMGTEAFF.